Shown below are 25 T cell receptor beta chains from a single sample sequenced in a study of OX40 agonist ivuxolimab in advanced cancers. TCRdb keeps only in-frame clones here, not all; method: immunoSEQ multiplex PCR. The table has some 110,000 clones, 85% to 95% seen once; the top ten hold about 0.15%. The sequencing used CD4+ or CD8+ T cells sorted from blood, collected in a trial of the OX40 agonist ivuxolimab. The receptors here all came from an adult with an advanced solid tumor such as melanoma, head and neck, liver or kidney cancer.

The rearrangement joins TRBV7-2 to TRBJ1-4; no reliable D call. Trimming removed 3 bases at V and 0 bases at J, with 11 bases between. Germline CDR1 SGHTA, CDR2 FQGNSA. This CDR3 has 16 amino acids. CDR3 residues: CASSLHRVATNEKLFF. CDR3 DNA: TGTGCCAGCAGCTTGCACAGAGTCGCAACTAATGAAAAACTGTTTTTT.

This clone was found a few times. This sequence joins TRBV18 and TRBJ1-6, with a possible D match to TRBD1 (5 bases). The ends were cut back, 1 base at V and 7 bases at J, with 14 bases in the middle. The CDR3 is 16 amino acids. The germline gives CDR1 KGHSH, CDR2 LQKENI. The CDR3 reads CASSPLGDSGNSPLHF. CDR3 sequence (DNA): TGTGCCAGCTCACCACTAGGGGACTCCGGGAATTCACCCCTCCACTTT. Together with reference TRBV18 and TRBJ1-6, the CDR3 gives the full variable domain: NAGVMQNPRHLVRRRGQEARLRCSPMKGHSHVYWYRQLPEEGLKFMVYLQKENIIDESGMPKERFSAEFPKEGPSILRIQQVVRGDSAAYFCASSPLGDSGNSPLHFGNGTRLTVT.

The chain joins TRBV6-5 to TRBJ1-3; no firm D call. Germline lookup yields CDR1 MNHEY and CDR2 SVGAGI. This CDR3 is built from 16 residues. The V end was cut by 0 bases, the J end by 0 bases, with 9 bases between. The CDR3 reads CASSYSPTHSGNTIYF. In nucleotides, the CDR3 is TGTGCCAGCAGTTACTCACCGACACACTCTGGAAACACCATATATTTT.

The chain uses TRBV11-1 and TRBJ2-5; D is ambiguous. Germline CDR1 reads SGHAT; CDR2 reads FQDESV (reference sequence). Trimming stripped 5 bases from V and 3 bases from J, with 7 bases between. The CDR3 runs to 12 residues. CDR3 nucleotide sequence: TGTGCCAGCAGCATGATTGAAGAGACCCAGTACTTC. This encodes CASSMIEETQYF.

The table lists this clone with a few counts. The rearrangement joins TRBV7-6 to TRBJ1-6; D remains unclear. Germline values: CDR1 SGHVS, CDR2 FNYEAQ. V lost 5 bases to trimming and J lost 8 bases, with 10 bases between them. The CDR3 spans 13 residues. The CDR3 DNA reads as TGTGCCAGCAGCCCTTCTCAGGATTCACCCCTCCACTTT. Its translation is CASSPSQDSPLHF.

The chain couples TRBV30 to TRBJ1-2; D unresolved. Trimming removed 3 bases at V and 2 bases at J, with 13 bases between. The CDR3 sequence is 14 residues long. The germline V gene has CDR1 GTSNPN and CDR2 SVGIG (reference sequence). The DNA of the CDR3 is TGTGCCTGGAGAGGGAACAGTGCCAACTATGGCTACACCTTC. Protein sequence: CAWRGNSANYGYTF.

The chain uses TRBV5-1 and TRBJ2-7; D unresolved. The CDR3 consists of 13 residues. CDR1 and CDR2 (germline): SGHRS, YFSETQ. V lost 1 base to trimming and J lost 1 base, with 6 bases between them. CDR3 nucleotides: TGCGCCAGCAGCTTGACTGGTTCCTACGAGCAGTACTTC. Encoded protein: CASSLTGSYEQYF.

V gene TRBV7-2 combines with J gene TRBJ2-3; D is ambiguous. The germline V and J ends were trimmed by 4 bases and 1 base, with 15 bases remaining between them. Germline CDR1 and CDR2: SGHTA and FQGNSA. The CDR3 loop spans 16 amino acids. CDR3 amino acids: CASSSLTPLRTDTQYF. DNA of the CDR3: TGTGCCAGCAGCTCCCTTACACCCCTACGCACAGATACGCAGTATTTT.

The V call is TRBV15, the J call TRBJ1-4, with a weak D call TRBD1 (5 bases). Germline loops: CDR1 LNHNV, CDR2 YYDKDF (reference sequence). V was shortened by 5 bases and J by 14 bases, with 15 bases between the two germline ends. This CDR3 comprises 12 residues. CDR3 DNA sequence: TGTGCCACCAGCTTACCAGGGTTTTTCCTGTTTTTT. This translates into CATSLPGFFLFF.

This clone was counted once. The chain couples TRBV19 to TRBJ2-1; D is ambiguous. Germline V CDR1 and CDR2: LNHDA, SQIVND (reference sequence). The CDR3 consists of 12 residues. Trimming pared 7 bases from V and 5 bases from J, leaving 9 bases between. The CDR3 loop reads CASNDGDNEQFF. CDR3 nucleotides: TGTGCCAGTAACGACGGAGACAATGAGCAGTTCTTC.

This chain links TRBV19 with TRBJ1-3; D is unresolved. The germline V gene encodes CDR1 LNHDA and CDR2 SQIVND (reference sequence). V lost 7 bases and J 2 bases, leaving 12 bases between the germline ends. CDR3 length: 14 residues. CDR3 in DNA: TGTGCCAGTACCCCTGACTTGGCTGGAAACACCATATATTTT. As protein: CASTPDLAGNTIYF.

The V gene is TRBV10-2, the J gene TRBJ2-1; the match to TRBD2 covers 8 bases. V shed 4 bases, J shed 0 bases, and the junction held 2 bases outside the gene matches. This CDR3 contains 15 residues. Germline V gene lookup returns CDR1 WSHSY and CDR2 SAAADI. The CDR3 is CASSVAGSSYNEQFF. The CDR3 DNA reads TGCGCCAGCAGTGTAGCGGGGAGCTCCTACAATGAGCAGTTCTTC.

V is TRBV4-3 and J is TRBJ2-7, with D maybe TRBD2 (6 bases). Germline V gene data show CDR1 as LGHNA and CDR2 as YSLEER. V was trimmed by 0 bases and J by 5 bases, leaving 8 bases between them. CDR3 length equals 13 residues. The CDR3 DNA reads as TGCGCCAGCAGCCAAGATCCTAGCGACGAGCAGTACTTC. Translating gives CASSQDPSDEQYF.

The chain combines TRBV7-2 with TRBJ2-5; D not certain. The CDR3 extends over 16 amino acids. Germline V gene data show CDR1 as SGHTA and CDR2 as FQGNSA. Trimming removed 4 bases from V and 1 base from J, with 16 bases in between. CDR3 sequence (DNA): TGTGCCAGCAGCTCCCCAATCGGCTTAGTCCAAGAGACCCAGTACTTC. It is translated as CASSSPIGLVQETQYF.

The chain carries TRBV9 and TRBJ2-3; D remains ambiguous. The CDR3 length is 14 residues. V shed 4 bases and J shed 2 bases, with 11 bases lying between them. CDR1 is SGDLS, CDR2 YYNGEE, per germline. The CDR3: CASSLLSLTDTQYF. In nucleotides, the CDR3 is TGTGCCAGCAGCCTCCTTAGCCTCACAGATACGCAGTATTTT. The full variable domain, completed using reference TRBV9 and TRBJ2-3, is DSGVTQTPKHLITATGQRVTLRCSPRSGDLSVYWYQQSLDQGLQFLIQYYNGEERAKGNILERFSAQQFPDLHSELNLSSLELGDSALYFCASSLLSLTDTQYFGPGTRLTVL.

The rearrangement joins TRBV7-2 to TRBJ2-1, with 16 positions matching TRBD2. Germline V gives CDR1 SGHTA, CDR2 FQGNSA. V trimming: 5 bases; J trimming: 8 bases; junction bases outside the gene matches: 9. The CDR3 loop spans 17 amino acids. This CDR3 reads CASSILSGTSGRDEQFF. In DNA form, the CDR3 reads TGTGCCAGCAGCATCCTCTCGGGGACTAGCGGGAGGGATGAGCAGTTCTTC.

V is TRBV6-1 and J is TRBJ1-5; D may be TRBD1 (5 bases). Trimming pared 9 bases from V and 7 bases from J, leaving 16 bases between. The germline CDR1 and CDR2 sequences are MNHNS and SASEGT. This CDR3 is 13 amino acids long. The CDR3 sequence is CASRDSAGQPQHF. The DNA of the CDR3 is TGTGCCAGTAGAGACAGCGCCGGGCAGCCCCAGCATTTT.

The genes are TRBV7-2 and TRBJ1-3; D remains ambiguous. The CDR3 loop spans 14 amino acids. Germline V gene data show CDR1 as SGHTA and CDR2 as FQGNSA. V was clipped by 5 bases and J by 3 bases, with 11 bases between them. CDR3 DNA: TGTGCCAGCAGCAGGGTGCGAAGTGGAAACACCATATATTTT. Translated, it gives CASSRVRSGNTIYF.

The chain links TRBV19 to TRBJ1-1; the match to TRBD1 covers 7 bases. Germline trimming cut 0 bases from V and 6 bases from J; bases unmatched to any gene: 16. From germline, CDR1 is LNHDA and CDR2 SQIVND (reference sequence). CDR3 size: 18 residues. The CDR3 spells CASSIDQRLRGGGSEAFF. CDR3 bases: TGTGCCAGTAGTATAGATCAGAGGCTGAGAGGGGGCGGCTCTGAAGCTTTCTTT.

The chain links TRBV5-1 to TRBJ1-6; D may be TRBD1 (5 bases). The CDR3 is 15 residues long. The germline V and J ends were trimmed by 1 base and 8 bases, with 13 bases remaining between them. Looked up from germline, CDR1 is SGHRS and CDR2 is YFSETQ. This CDR3 is CASSLLSLGDSPLHF. CDR3 DNA sequence: TGCGCCAGCAGCTTGCTAAGTTTAGGGGATTCACCCCTCCACTTT.

CDR3 nucleotides: TGTGCCAGCAGCTTGGTTCGTGGCTACACCTTC. Its protein product is CASSLVRGYTF. J is TRBJ1-2 and V is TRBV5-8; D is ambiguous. The CDR3 has 11 amino acids. The ends were cut back, 0 bases at V and 7 bases at J, with 4 bases in the middle. Germline lookup yields CDR1 SGHTS and CDR2 YDEGEE. Filled out from reference TRBV5-8 and TRBJ1-2, the complete variable domain reads EAGVTQSPTHLIKTRGQQATLRCSPISGHTSVYWYQQALGLGLQFLLWYDEGEERNRGNFPPRFSGRQFPNYSSELNVNALELEDSALYLCASSLVRGYTFGSGTRLTVV.

This chain uses TRBV7-8 with TRBJ1-5; a weak D match, TRBD1 (5 bases). Germline V gene lookup returns CDR1 SGHVS and CDR2 FQNEAQ. V lost 5 bases and J lost 9, with 14 bases in between. The CDR3 has 13 amino acids. The CDR3 bases are TGTGCCAGCAGCGCCCAGGGCCGCGGGCCCCAGCATTTT. Residues: CASSAQGRGPQHF.

This chain connects TRBV7-6 to TRBJ2-5; 11 positions agree with TRBD2. This CDR3 region has 16 residues. V shed 1 base, J shed 1 base, and the junction held 2 bases outside the gene matches. Germline assignment: CDR1 SGHVS and CDR2 FNYEAQ. The CDR3 region has the DNA TGTGCCAGCAGCTTAGGGCTAGCGGGGGGCCAAGAGACCCAGTACTTC. Protein sequence: CASSLGLAGGQETQYF.

The chain recombines TRBV28 with TRBJ1-2; D may be TRBD1 (5 bases). Trimming removed 3 bases from V and 1 base from J, with 6 bases in between. The CDR3 is 13 amino acids. Looked up from germline, CDR1 is MDHEN and CDR2 is SYDVKM. For the CDR3, the DNA is TGTGCCAGCAGTTTTGACAGTAACTATGGCTACACCTTC. It specifies CASSFDSNYGYTF.

This chain links TRBV9 with TRBJ2-5; tentative D call: TRBD2 (5 bases). Trimming left V 0 bases short and J 5 bases short, with 14 bases between. Per germline, CDR1 SGDLS and CDR2 YYNGEE. The CDR3 runs to 15 residues. The CDR3 is CASSVATLGVETQYF. CDR3 nucleotides: TGTGCCAGCAGCGTAGCTACGCTCGGGGTCGAGACCCAGTACTTC.